The 10 T cell receptor beta chains reported below all come from one sample, sequenced in a study of blood T cell repertoires in COVID-19. Only in-frame clones appear in the TCRdb table, and some are missing; sequencing was by immunoSEQ multiplex PCR. The sample holds about 170,000 clones; around 90% are singletons and the top ten take roughly 2%. The specimen was peripheral blood. The receptors were gathered from a man in his forties or fifties who had recovered from COVID-19.

V usage is TRBV7-3 and J usage is TRBJ2-3; 7 positions match TRBD1. CDR3 size: 15 residues. With 5 bases clipped from V and 1 base from J, the junction kept 6 bases outside the gene matches. CDR1 is SGHTA and CDR2 is FQGTGA in the germline V gene. The CDR3 nucleotides read TGTGCCAGCAGCATGACAGGGCTCGGCACAGATACGCAGTATTTT. Protein sequence: CASSMTGLGTDTQYF. Based on the CDR3 plus reference TRBV7-3 and TRBJ2-3, the full variable domain is GAGVSQTPSNKVTEKGKYVELRCDPISGHTALYWYRQSLGQGPEFLIYFQGTGAADDSGLPNDRFFAVRPEGSVSTLKIQRTERGDSAVYLCASSMTGLGTDTQYFGPGTRLTVL.

The genes are TRBV28 and TRBJ2-7; the D gene is possibly TRBD1 (5 bases). The germline V gene has CDR1 MDHEN and CDR2 SYDVKM. This CDR3 region has 12 residues. V gave up 2 bases and J gave up 5 bases, with 7 bases separating them. For the CDR3, the DNA is TGTGCCAGCAGTTTAAACAGGAACGAGCAGTACTTC. Residues: CASSLNRNEQYF.

V usage is TRBV25-1 and J usage is TRBJ2-5, with TRBD2 matching 7 bases. Trimming cost V 3 bases and J 5 bases; bases outside gene matches: 12. Germline V CDR1 and CDR2: MGHDK, SYGVNS. This CDR3 has 16 amino acids. DNA for the CDR3: TGTGCCAGCAGTGAGTCGTGGGGAGGGCCGAAGGAGACCCAGTACTTC. This translates into CASSESWGGPKETQYF.

The rearrangement joins TRBV6-1 to TRBJ1-1; 7 positions match TRBD1. The CDR3 spans 14 residues. Germline V CDR1 and CDR2: MNHNS, SASEGT. V lost 2 bases to trimming and J lost 5 bases; unmatched junction nucleotides: 5. Here the CDR3 DNA reads TGTGCCAGCAGTGAATCCGGCAGGGGGACTGAAGCTTTCTTT. This translates into CASSESGRGTEAFF.

The chain is built from TRBV6-5 and TRBJ2-4; maybe TRBD2 (6 bases). V lost 7 bases to trimming and J lost 6 bases, with 13 bases between them. Germline lookup yields CDR1 MNHEY and CDR2 SVGAGI. CDR3 length: 13 amino acids. CDR3 DNA sequence: TGTGCCAGCACTCCCGGGACTCTAAACATTCAGTACTTC. Its translation is CASTPGTLNIQYF.

The CDR3 DNA reads as TGTGCCAGCAGCCAGGGACAGGTTAGCAGTGAGCAGTTCTTC. Its protein is CASSQGQVSSEQFF. V usage is TRBV11-2 and J usage is TRBJ2-1; 8 bases are a match to TRBD1. This CDR3 contains 14 residues. With V trimmed by 5 bases and J by 9 bases, 9 bases remained unmatched. Germline CDR1 and CDR2: SGHAT and FQNNGV.

V is TRBV5-1 and J is TRBJ2-5; perhaps TRBD2 as D (6 bases). The CDR3 contains 14 residues. Germline V CDR1 and CDR2: SGHRS, YFSETQ. Trimming stripped 2 bases from V and 6 bases from J, with 14 bases between. The CDR3 nucleotides are TGCGCCAGCAGCTTTGAAGGTGGCGGGAAGACCCAGTACTTC. This codes for CASSFEGGGKTQYF.

The chain couples TRBV19 to TRBJ2-7; a weak D match, TRBD1 (6 bases). Between the trimmed V and J ends, which lost 6 bases and 5 bases, there was a span of 14 bases. Germline assignment: CDR1 LNHDA and CDR2 SQIVND (reference sequence). There are 13 residues in the CDR3. The DNA of the CDR3 is TGTGCCAGTAGGGGAACAGGGCTCCACGAGCAGTACTTC. Its translation is CASRGTGLHEQYF.

V usage is TRBV2 and J usage is TRBJ2-3; TRBD1 is a possible D gene (6 bases). This CDR3 spans 12 amino acids. Per the germline V gene, CDR1 is SNHLY and CDR2 is FYNNEI. V gave up 5 bases and J gave up 6 bases, with 9 bases separating them. The CDR3: CASSYREDTQYF. CDR3 bases: TGTGCCAGCAGTTACAGGGAGGATACGCAGTATTTT.

V gene TRBV10-1 combines with J gene TRBJ1-6, with unresolved D. CDR1 and CDR2 from the germline V gene are WNHNN and SYGVQD (reference sequence). There are 15 residues in the CDR3. The V and J ends lost 2 bases and 7 bases respectively, with 12 bases between them. Here the CDR3 reads CASSENSGENSPLHF. CDR3 sequence (DNA): TGCGCCAGCAGTGAGAATTCGGGAGAGAATTCACCCCTCCACTTT.